This T cell receptor (beta chain) was recorded in a study of CD8 T cells in Susac syndrome. J lost 5 bases, V lost 5 bases, and 11 bases had no gene match. This CDR3 spans 15 amino acids. Germline lookup yields CDR1 SQVTM and CDR2 ANQGSEA. Random hexamers served to reverse transcribe about 0.45 to 1 ug RNA. TCRdb ran MiXCR on the immunoSEQ multiplex PCR reads and lists one entry per CDR3 protein. The sample records around 200,000 distinct CDR3 sequences, 95% being singletons. This clonotype was counted once. This TCR was sampled from a human donor with multiple sclerosis. What was sequenced was CD4+ T cells from PBMCs. This chain connects TRBV29-1 to TRBJ2-5; TRBD2 agrees at 10 bases. The CDR3 DNA follows: TGCAGCGTTACACCTAGCGGGGGAACTCGGGAGACCCAGTACTTC. It encodes CSVTPSGGTRETQYF.